This TCR beta chain stems from a study of tumor-infiltrating lymphocytes in primary liver carcinoma. Points from the study as a whole: Pairs of tumor regions overlapped more than tumor-adjacent and tumor-blood pairs did.

For blood RNA, unsorted whole blood served as the source, and germline DNA was extracted too. With around 490 ng total RNA as template and a constant-region primer, TCR beta cDNA was made. It was through three nested multiplex PCR rounds of slightly modified ARM-PCR that TCR beta libraries arose. TCRdb re-called the multiplex PCR reads through MiXCR, storing one row per CDR3 protein. The sample holds some 320,000 distinct CDR3 sequences, 65% seen once. As for this clonotype: What it binds is unknown.

The TCR was taken from a man between 35 and 55 years old with primary liver carcinoma and hepatitis B virus infection. Source material: peripheral blood.

The CDR3 is CATSDHHNYLAFF. CDR3 bases: TGTGCCACCAGTGATCACCACAATTATTTAGCTTTCTTT. V is TRBV24-1 and J is TRBJ1-1; no definite D call. The CDR3 consists of 13 residues. Germline CDR1 is KGHDR and CDR2 is SFDVKD. V lost 3 bases to trimming and J lost 10 bases, with 14 bases between them.